One T cell receptor (beta chain) is described in this entry. The same CDR3 can be traced to other DNA sequences in this sample. The data are from a study of shared clonotypes between healthy human individuals. Across the whole study: Every donor yielded three CD4 naive, three CD4 memory, two CD8 naive and one CD8 memory plate.

The CDR3 length is 15 residues. V lost 3 bases and J lost 1, with 9 bases in between. Germline V gene lookup returns CDR1 SNHLY and CDR2 FYNNEI. Cells designated naive CD8 were CD45RO-negative and were positively selected for CCR7, with terminally differentiated effector memory CD45RA+ cells excluded. Each subset's genomic DNA was split evenly across several immunoSEQ plates. Using immunoSEQ multiplex PCR, the repertoire was profiled, and TCRdb retains in-frame clones only, with some absent. The sample comprises about 2 million clones, just under 95% of which are singletons, and approximately 1.2% rests with the top ten.

The rearrangement joins TRBV2 to TRBJ2-2, with D possibly being TRBD1 (6 bases). The sample comprised naive CD8+ T cells sorted from blood. The TCR originated in a man in his late teens or twenties in good health. CDR3 amino acids: CASSEGHLNTGELFF. CDR3 DNA sequence: TGTGCCAGCAGTGAGGGACACCTGAACACCGGGGAGCTGTTTTTT. Based on the CDR3 plus reference TRBV2 and TRBJ2-2, the full variable domain is EPEVTQTPSHQVTQMGQEVILRCVPISNHLYFYWYRQILGQKVEFLVSFYNNEISEKSEIFDDQFSVERPDGSNFTLKIRSTKLEDSAMYFCASSEGHLNTGELFFGEGSRLTVL.